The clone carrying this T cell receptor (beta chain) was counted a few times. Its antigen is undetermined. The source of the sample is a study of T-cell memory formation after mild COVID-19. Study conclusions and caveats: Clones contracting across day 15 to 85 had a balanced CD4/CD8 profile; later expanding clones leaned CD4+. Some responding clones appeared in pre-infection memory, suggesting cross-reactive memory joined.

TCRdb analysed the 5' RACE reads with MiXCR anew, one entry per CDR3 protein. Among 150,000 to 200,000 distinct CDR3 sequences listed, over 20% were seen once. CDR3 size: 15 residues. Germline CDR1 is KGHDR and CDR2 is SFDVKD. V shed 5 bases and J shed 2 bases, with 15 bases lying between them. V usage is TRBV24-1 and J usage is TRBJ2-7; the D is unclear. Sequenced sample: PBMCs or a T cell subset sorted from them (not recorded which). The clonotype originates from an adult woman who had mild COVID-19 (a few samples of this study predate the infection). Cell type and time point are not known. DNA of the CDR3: TGTGCCACCAGTGTTAGACCAGGCAGCCCCTACGAGCAGTACTTC. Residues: CATSVRPGSPYEQYF.